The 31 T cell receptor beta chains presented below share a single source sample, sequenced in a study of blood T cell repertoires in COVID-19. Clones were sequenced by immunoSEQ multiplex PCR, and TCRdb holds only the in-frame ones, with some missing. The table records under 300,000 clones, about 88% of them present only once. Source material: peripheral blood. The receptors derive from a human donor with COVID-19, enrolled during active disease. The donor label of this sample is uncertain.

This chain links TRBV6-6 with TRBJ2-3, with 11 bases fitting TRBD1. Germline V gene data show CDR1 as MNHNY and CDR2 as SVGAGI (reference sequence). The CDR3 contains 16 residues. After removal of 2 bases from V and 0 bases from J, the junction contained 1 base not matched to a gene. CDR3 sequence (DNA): TGTGCCAGCAGTTACGGACAGGGGGCTAGCACAGATACGCAGTATTTT. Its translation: CASSYGQGASTDTQYF.

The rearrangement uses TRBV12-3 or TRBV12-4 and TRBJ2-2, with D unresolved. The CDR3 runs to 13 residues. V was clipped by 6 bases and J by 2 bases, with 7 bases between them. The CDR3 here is CASRIQNTGELFF. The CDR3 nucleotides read TGTGCCAGCAGGATACAAAACACCGGGGAGCTGTTTTTT.

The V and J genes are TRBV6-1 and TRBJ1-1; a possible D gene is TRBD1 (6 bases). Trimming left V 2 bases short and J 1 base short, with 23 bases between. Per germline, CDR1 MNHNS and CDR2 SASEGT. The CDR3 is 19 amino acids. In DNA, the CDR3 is TGTGCCAGCAGTGAAAATAAATGGGAGGGGGTTGAGAGGAACACTGAAGCTTTCTTT. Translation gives CASSENKWEGVERNTEAFF.

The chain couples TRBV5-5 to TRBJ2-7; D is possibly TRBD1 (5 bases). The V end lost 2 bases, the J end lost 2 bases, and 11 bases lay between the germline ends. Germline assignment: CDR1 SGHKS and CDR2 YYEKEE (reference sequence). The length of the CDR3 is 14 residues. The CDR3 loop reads CASSFSDSTYEQYF. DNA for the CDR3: TGTGCCAGCAGCTTTTCCGACAGCACCTACGAGCAGTACTTC. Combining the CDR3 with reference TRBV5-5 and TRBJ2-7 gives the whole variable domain DAGVTQSPTHLIKTRGQQVTLRCSPISGHKSVSWYQQVLGQGPQFIFQYYEKEERGRGNFPDRFSARQFPNYSSELNVNALLLGDSALYLCASSFSDSTYEQYFGPGTRLTVT.

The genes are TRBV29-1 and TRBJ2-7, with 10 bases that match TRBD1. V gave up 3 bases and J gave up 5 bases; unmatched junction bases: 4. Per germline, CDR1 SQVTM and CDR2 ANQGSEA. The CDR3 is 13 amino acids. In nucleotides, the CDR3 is TGCAGCGTTGAGGGACAGGGGTTTAACGAGCAGTACTTC. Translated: CSVEGQGFNEQYF.

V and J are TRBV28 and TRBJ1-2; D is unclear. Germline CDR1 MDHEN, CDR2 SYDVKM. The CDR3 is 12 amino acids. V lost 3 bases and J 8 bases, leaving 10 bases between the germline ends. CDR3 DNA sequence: TGTGCCAGCAGTTTGACCGGGGTGGGCTACACCTTC. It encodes CASSLTGVGYTF.

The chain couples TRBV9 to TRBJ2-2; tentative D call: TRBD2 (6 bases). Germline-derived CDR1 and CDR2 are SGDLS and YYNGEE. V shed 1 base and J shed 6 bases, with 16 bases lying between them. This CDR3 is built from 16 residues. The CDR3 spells CASSVLDGSGAGELFF. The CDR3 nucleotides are TGTGCCAGCAGCGTATTGGACGGGAGTGGAGCCGGGGAGCTGTTTTTT.

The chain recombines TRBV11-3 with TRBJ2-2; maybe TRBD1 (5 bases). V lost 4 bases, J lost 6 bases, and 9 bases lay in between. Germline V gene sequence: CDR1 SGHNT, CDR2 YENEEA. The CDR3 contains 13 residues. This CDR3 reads CASSSTGAGELFF. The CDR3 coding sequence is TGTGCCAGCAGCTCCACAGGAGCCGGGGAGCTGTTTTTT.

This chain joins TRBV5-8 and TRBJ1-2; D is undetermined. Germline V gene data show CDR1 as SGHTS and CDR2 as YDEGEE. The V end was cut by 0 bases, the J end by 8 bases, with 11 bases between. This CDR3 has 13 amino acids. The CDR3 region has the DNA TGTGCCAGCAGCTTGGTGTTAGTCAGGGGCTACACCTTC. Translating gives CASSLVLVRGYTF.

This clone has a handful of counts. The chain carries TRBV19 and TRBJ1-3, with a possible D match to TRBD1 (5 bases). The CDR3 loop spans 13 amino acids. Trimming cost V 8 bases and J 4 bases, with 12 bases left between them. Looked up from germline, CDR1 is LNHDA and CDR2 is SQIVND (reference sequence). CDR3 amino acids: CASDGTLGNTIYF. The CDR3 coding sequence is TGTGCCAGTGACGGGACTTTGGGAAACACCATATATTTT.

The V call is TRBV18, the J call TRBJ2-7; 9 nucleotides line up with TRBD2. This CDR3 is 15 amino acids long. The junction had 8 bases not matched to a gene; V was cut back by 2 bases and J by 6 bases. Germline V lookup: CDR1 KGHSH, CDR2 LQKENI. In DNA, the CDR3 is TGTGCCAGCTCACCAGAGACTAGCGGAATATTCGAGCAGTACTTC. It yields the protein CASSPETSGIFEQYF.

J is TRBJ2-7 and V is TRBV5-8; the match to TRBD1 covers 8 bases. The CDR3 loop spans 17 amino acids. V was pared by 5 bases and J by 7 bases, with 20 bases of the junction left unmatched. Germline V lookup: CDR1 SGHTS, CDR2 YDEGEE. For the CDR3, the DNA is TGTGCCAGCAGTCCCCGGACAGGGAGCGAGGTGATGCGGGAGCAGTACTTC. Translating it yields CASSPRTGSEVMREQYF.

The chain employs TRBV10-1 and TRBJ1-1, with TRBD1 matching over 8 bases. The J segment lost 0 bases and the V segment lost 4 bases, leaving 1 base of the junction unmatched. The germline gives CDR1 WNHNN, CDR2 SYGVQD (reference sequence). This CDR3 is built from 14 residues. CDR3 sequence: CASSGTGLNTEAFF. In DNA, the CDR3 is TGCGCCAGCAGTGGGACAGGGTTGAACACTGAAGCTTTCTTT.

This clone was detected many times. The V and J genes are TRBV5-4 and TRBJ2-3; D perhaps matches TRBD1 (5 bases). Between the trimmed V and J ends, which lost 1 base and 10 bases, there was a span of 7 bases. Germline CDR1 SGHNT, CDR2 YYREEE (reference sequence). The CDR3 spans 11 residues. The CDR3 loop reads CASSLLGAQYF. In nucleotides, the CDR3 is TGTGCCAGCAGCTTGCTAGGGGCGCAGTATTTT.

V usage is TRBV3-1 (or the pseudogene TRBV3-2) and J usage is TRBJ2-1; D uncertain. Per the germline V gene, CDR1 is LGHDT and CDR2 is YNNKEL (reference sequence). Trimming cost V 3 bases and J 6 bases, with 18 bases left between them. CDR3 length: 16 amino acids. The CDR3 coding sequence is TGTGCCAGCAGCCACCTGCTAGGAACCCCCCCCAATGAGCAGTTCTTC. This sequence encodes CASSHLLGTPPNEQFF.

The CDR3 loop is CASMPPGGSYEQYF. CDR3 coding DNA: TGTGCCAGTATGCCCCCAGGAGGGTCCTACGAGCAGTACTTC. The chain couples TRBV2 to TRBJ2-7, with D possibly being TRBD2 (6 bases). Trimming took off 9 bases at V and 1 base at J, with 16 bases between the two ends. This CDR3 has 14 residues. The germline V gene has CDR1 SNHLY and CDR2 FYNNEI.

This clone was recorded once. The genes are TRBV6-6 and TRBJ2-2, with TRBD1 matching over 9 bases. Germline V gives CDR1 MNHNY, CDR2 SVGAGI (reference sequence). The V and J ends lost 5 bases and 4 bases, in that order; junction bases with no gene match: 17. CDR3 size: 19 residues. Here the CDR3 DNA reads TGTGCCAGCAGTCTCCGAGGGGTGTGGGGACAGGGTCCCACCGGGGAGCTGTTTTTT. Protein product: CASSLRGVWGQGPTGELFF.

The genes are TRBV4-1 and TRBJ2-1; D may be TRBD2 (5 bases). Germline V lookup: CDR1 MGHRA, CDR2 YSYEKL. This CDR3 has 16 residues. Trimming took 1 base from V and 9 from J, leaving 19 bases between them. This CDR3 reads CASSQANLGGHSEQFF. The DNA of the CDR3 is TGCGCCAGCAGCCAAGCCAACCTTGGAGGCCATTCTGAGCAGTTCTTC.

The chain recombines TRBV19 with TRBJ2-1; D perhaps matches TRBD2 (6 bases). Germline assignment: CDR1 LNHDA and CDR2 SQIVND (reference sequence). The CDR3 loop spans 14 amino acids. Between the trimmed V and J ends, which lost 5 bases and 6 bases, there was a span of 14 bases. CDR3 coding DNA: TGTGCCAGTAGTTCAACTAGCACTCGCAATGAGCAGTTCTTC. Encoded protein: CASSSTSTRNEQFF.

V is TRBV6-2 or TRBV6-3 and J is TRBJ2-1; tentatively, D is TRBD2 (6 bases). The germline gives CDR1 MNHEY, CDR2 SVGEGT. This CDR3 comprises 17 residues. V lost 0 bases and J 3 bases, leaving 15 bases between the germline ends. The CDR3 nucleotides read TGTGCCAGCAGTTACTCGACCCCGGGAGTAAACTACAATGAGCAGTTCTTC. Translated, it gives CASSYSTPGVNYNEQFF.

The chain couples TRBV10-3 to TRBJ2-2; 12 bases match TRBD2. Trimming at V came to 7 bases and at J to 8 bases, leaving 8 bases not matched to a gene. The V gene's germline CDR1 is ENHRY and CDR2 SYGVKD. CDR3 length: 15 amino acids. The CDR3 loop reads CAITPGLAGSGELFF. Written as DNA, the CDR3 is TGTGCCATCACCCCGGGACTAGCGGGCTCTGGGGAGCTGTTTTTT.

CDR3 DNA sequence: TGTGCCAGCAGCGTAGTTAGCGGGGGGAACACCGGGGAGCTGTTTTTT. It specifies CASSVVSGGNTGELFF. The gene calls are TRBV9 and TRBJ2-2, with 9 nucleotides matching TRBD2. The junction had 1 base not matched to a gene; V was cut back by 0 bases and J by 1 base. The length of the CDR3 is 16 residues. Germline CDR1 reads SGDLS; CDR2 reads YYNGEE.

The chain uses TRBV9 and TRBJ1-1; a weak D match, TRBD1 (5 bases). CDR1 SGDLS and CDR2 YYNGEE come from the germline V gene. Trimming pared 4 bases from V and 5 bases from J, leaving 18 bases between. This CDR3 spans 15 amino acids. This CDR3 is CASSISQGLTTEAFF. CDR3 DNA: TGTGCCAGCAGCATCTCCCAGGGTTTAACGACTGAAGCTTTCTTT.

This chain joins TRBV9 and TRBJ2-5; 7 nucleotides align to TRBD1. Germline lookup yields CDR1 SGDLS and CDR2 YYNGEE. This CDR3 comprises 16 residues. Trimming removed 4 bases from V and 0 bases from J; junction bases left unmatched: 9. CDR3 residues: CASSPPLGQHQETQYF. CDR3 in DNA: TGTGCCAGCAGCCCCCCGCTGGGACAGCACCAAGAGACCCAGTACTTC.

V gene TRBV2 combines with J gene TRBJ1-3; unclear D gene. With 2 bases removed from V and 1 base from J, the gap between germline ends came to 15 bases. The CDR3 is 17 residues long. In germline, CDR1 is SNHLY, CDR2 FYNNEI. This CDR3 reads CASSEFEAIVSGNTIYF. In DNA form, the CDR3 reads TGTGCCAGCAGTGAATTCGAGGCCATCGTGTCTGGAAACACCATATATTTT.

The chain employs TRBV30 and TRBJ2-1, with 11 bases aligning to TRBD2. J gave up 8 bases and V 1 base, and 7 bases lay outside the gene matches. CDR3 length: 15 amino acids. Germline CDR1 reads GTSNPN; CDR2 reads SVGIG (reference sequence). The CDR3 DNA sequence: TGTGCCTGGAGTGGCGCTAGCGGGAGGATATATGAGCAGTTCTTC. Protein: CAWSGASGRIYEQFF.

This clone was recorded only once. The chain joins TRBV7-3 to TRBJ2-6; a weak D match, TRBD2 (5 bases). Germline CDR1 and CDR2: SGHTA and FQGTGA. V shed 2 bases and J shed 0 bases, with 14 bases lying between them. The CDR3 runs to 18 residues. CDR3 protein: CASSLERGRISGANVLTF. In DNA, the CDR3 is TGTGCCAGCAGCTTAGAACGGGGAAGGATCTCTGGGGCCAACGTCCTGACTTTC.

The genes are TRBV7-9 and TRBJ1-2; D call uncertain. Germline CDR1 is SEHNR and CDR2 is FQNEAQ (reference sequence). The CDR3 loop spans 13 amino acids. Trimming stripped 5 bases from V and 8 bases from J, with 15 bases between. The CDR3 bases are TGTGCCAGCAGCCCTACAGAAGGCAGCGGCTACACCTTC. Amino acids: CASSPTEGSGYTF.

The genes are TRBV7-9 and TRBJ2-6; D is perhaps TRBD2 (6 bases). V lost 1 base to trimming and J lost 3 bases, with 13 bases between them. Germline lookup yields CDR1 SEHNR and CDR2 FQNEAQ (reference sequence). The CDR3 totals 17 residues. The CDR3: CASSLVGARGGANVLTF. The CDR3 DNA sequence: TGTGCCAGCAGCTTAGTAGGGGCGCGGGGTGGGGCCAACGTCCTGACTTTC.

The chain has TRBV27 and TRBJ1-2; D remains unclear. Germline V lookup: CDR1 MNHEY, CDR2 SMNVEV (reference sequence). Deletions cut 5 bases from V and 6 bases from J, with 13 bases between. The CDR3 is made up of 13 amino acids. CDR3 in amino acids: CASSPHRADGYTF. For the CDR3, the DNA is TGTGCCAGCAGTCCTCACAGAGCGGATGGCTACACCTTC.

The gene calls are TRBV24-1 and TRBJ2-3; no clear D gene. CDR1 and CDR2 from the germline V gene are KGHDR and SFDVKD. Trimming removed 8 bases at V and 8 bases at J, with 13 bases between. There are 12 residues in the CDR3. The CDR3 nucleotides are TGTGCCACCATGACCGGCGGTGGTACGCAGTATTTT. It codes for CATMTGGGTQYF.